This TCR beta chain was captured in a study of cytomegalovirus exposure and HLA in healthy donors. The primer mix had 60 Vbeta and 13 Jbeta primers. Per the authors' pipeline: An analysis performed later counted roughly 80 million unique TCR beta chains (approximately 12 million of them shared). Assay used: immunoSEQ multiplex PCR; TCRdb lists only in-frame clones, some missing. D and trimming were read from the DNA, whereas the V and J calls and clone size are those reported in that table. The table lists some 120,000 clones, 84% of them singletons, with almost 3% in the top ten. The sequenced sample consisted of PBMCs. The sequence was collected from a woman between 18 and 29 years old in good health and CMV-seropositive.

CDR3 protein: CASSPDRVMDTGELFF. CDR3 bases: TGCGCCAGCAGTCCGGACAGGGTAATGGACACCGGGGAGCTGTTTTTT. The V call is TRBV10-1, the J call TRBJ2-2; 8 bases agree with TRBD1. The CDR3 consists of 16 residues. Germline lookup yields CDR1 WNHNN and CDR2 SYGVQD (reference sequence). J was trimmed by 3 bases and V by 5 bases; bases with no gene match: 8.